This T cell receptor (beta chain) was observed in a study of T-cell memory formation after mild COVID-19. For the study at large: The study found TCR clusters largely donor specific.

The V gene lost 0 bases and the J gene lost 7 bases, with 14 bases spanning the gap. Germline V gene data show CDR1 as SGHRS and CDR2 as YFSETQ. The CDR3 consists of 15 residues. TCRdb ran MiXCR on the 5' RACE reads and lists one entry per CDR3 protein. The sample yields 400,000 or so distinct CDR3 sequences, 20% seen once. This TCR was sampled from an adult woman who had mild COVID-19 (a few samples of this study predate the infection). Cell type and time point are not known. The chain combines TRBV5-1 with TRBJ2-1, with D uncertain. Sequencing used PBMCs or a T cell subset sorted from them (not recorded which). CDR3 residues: CASSLAGYEGNEQFF. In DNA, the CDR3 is TGCGCCAGCAGCTTGGCCGGTTATGAAGGGAATGAGCAGTTCTTC.